Below, 23 T cell receptor beta chains from the same sample are listed, as sequenced in a study of shared clonotypes between healthy human individuals. The method was immunoSEQ multiplex PCR; TCRdb's version includes in-frame clones alone and lacks a portion of them. The sample consists of about 2.4 million clones, approximately 90% of them appearing once. Sequencing was performed on naive CD4+ T cells sorted from blood. The subset was: CD45RA+ positively selected. The receptors come from a man between 18 and 29 years old in good health.

The rearrangement joins TRBV30 to TRBJ2-1; D assignment may be TRBD1 or TRBD2 (5 bases each). Per the germline V gene, CDR1 is GTSNPN and CDR2 is SVGIG (reference sequence). The V end was cut by 4 bases, the J end by 5 bases, with 9 bases between. This CDR3 is built from 12 residues. The CDR3 nucleotides are TGTGCCTGGATCCGGGACCACAATGAGCAGTTCTTC. Amino acids: CAWIRDHNEQFF.

The chain couples TRBV10-3 to TRBJ2-1; no clear D. The CDR3 contains 11 residues. Trimming took 5 bases from V and 2 from J, leaving 1 base between them. Germline loops: CDR1 ENHRY, CDR2 SYGVKD. Here the CDR3 reads CAISTYNEQFF. The DNA of the CDR3 is TGTGCCATCAGTACCTACAATGAGCAGTTCTTC.

The chain joins TRBV7-3 to TRBJ1-6; no reliable D call. The V gene's germline CDR1 is SGHTA and CDR2 FQGTGA. The CDR3 totals 13 residues. V lost 2 bases, J lost 11 bases, and 10 bases lay in between. CDR3 sequence reads: CASSLRSETPLHF. For the CDR3, the DNA is TGTGCCAGCAGCTTACGGTCGGAGACACCCCTCCACTTT. Drawing the rest from reference TRBV7-3 and TRBJ1-6, the complete variable domain is GAGVSQTPSNKVTEKGKYVELRCDPISGHTALYWYRQSLGQGPEFLIYFQGTGAADDSGLPNDRFFAVRPEGSVSTLKIQRTERGDSAVYLCASSLRSETPLHFGNGTRLTVT.

The chain has TRBV27 and TRBJ2-5, with 10 bases that match TRBD1. The germline V gene encodes CDR1 MNHEY and CDR2 SMNVEV (reference sequence). The CDR3 spans 15 residues. The junction had 6 bases not matched to a gene; V was cut back by 3 bases and J by 5 bases. The CDR3 region has the DNA TGTGCCAGCAGTTTCGACAGGGGGCGCGGGGAGACCCAGTACTTC. This gives the protein CASSFDRGRGETQYF.

The chain joins TRBV7-9 to TRBJ2-2; no firm D call. Germline lookup yields CDR1 SEHNR and CDR2 FQNEAQ (reference sequence). Trimming cost V 1 base and J 5 bases, with 17 bases left between them. The CDR3 consists of 17 residues. Written as DNA, the CDR3 is TGTGCCAGCAGCTTAGTTTCCGGCAGGATAAGGACCGGGGAGCTGTTTTTT. It encodes CASSLVSGRIRTGELFF.

The chain recombines TRBV11-2 with TRBJ1-6, with D unresolved. Germline loops: CDR1 SGHAT, CDR2 FQNNGV. The CDR3 loop spans 13 amino acids. V lost 5 bases and J lost 8, with 10 bases in between. The CDR3 reads CASSPNIDSPLHF. CDR3 coding DNA: TGTGCCAGCAGCCCCAACATAGATTCACCCCTCCACTTT.

The genes are TRBV5-4 and TRBJ2-5; maybe TRBD2 (7 bases). Germline V gives CDR1 SGHNT, CDR2 YYREEE (reference sequence). This CDR3 is 15 amino acids long. Trimming cost V 4 bases and J 4 bases, with 17 bases left between them. The CDR3 DNA is TGTGCCAGCAGCCCCCAGGGGAGGGAAGGAGAGACCCAGTACTTC. It codes for CASSPQGREGETQYF.

The V call is TRBV5-4, the J call TRBJ2-5; possible D gene TRBD1, 7 bases. This CDR3 has 16 residues. Trimming left V 5 bases short and J 5 bases short, with 22 bases between. CDR1 is SGHNT and CDR2 is YYREEE in the germline V gene (reference sequence). In DNA, the CDR3 is TGTGCCAGCAGTTTCAAGGGGGGCAGGGGGACGGAGACCCAGTACTTC. It translates to CASSFKGGRGTETQYF.

The chain joins TRBV6-6 to TRBJ1-2; TRBD1 matches at 7 bases. Germline trimming cut 7 bases from V and 5 bases from J; bases unmatched to any gene: 16. Germline CDR1 is MNHNY and CDR2 is SVGAGI (reference sequence). The CDR3 runs 16 residues. CDR3 protein: CASKTQQGDHVYGYTF. As DNA, the CDR3 is TGTGCCAGCAAGACGCAGCAGGGGGATCACGTATATGGCTACACCTTC.

The chain joins TRBV19 to TRBJ1-5; 7 bases agree with TRBD1. Trimming at V came to 8 bases and at J to 7 bases, leaving 14 bases not matched to a gene. This CDR3 is built from 15 residues. Germline assignment: CDR1 LNHDA and CDR2 SQIVND (reference sequence). CDR3 coding DNA: TGTGCCAGTTCTCTCCCAGGGGGGGTCGGACAGCCCCAGCATTTT. The encoded protein is CASSLPGGVGQPQHF.

Concerning this clone: Other DNA sequences of this sample code for an identical CDR3. The rearrangement links TRBV5-1 to TRBJ1-1; TRBD1 agrees at 7 bases. The germline V gene has CDR1 SGHRS and CDR2 YFSETQ. Trimming at V came to 4 bases and at J to 1 base, leaving 7 bases not matched to a gene. CDR3 length equals 15 residues. The CDR3 DNA is TGCGCCAGCAGCCCTCGACAGGGTCGGAACACTGAAGCTTTCTTT. Translation gives CASSPRQGRNTEAFF.

The J gene is TRBJ2-3, the V gene TRBV7-9; TRBD2 matches 8 bases. V gave up 1 base and J gave up 0 bases; unmatched junction bases: 6. The CDR3 contains 17 residues. Per germline, CDR1 SEHNR and CDR2 FQNEAQ (reference sequence). CDR3 DNA: TGTGCCAGCAGCTTAGGGGTAGCGGGACGTAGCACAGATACGCAGTATTTT. Amino acid sequence: CASSLGVAGRSTDTQYF.

The V and J genes are TRBV5-4 and TRBJ2-5; TRBD2 matches 8 bases. J lost 4 bases, V lost 4 bases, and 6 bases had no gene match. The CDR3 covers 14 residues. Per the germline V gene, CDR1 is SGHNT and CDR2 is YYREEE (reference sequence). CDR3 sequence reads: CASSPGGGVETQYF. CDR3 in DNA: TGTGCCAGCAGCCCGGGAGGGGGGGTAGAGACCCAGTACTTC.

The rearrangement uses TRBV19 and TRBJ1-2, with 8 nucleotides matching TRBD1. V was pared by 6 bases and J by 4 bases, with 7 bases of the junction left unmatched. Germline CDR1 and CDR2: LNHDA and SQIVND (reference sequence). CDR3 size: 14 residues. The CDR3 is CASSLAGGSYGYTF. In DNA, the CDR3 is TGTGCCAGTAGCTTGGCAGGGGGCAGCTATGGCTACACCTTC.

As for this clone: Its ends do not fully match the called genes, so a read error is possible. V is TRBV5-6 and J is TRBJ2-1; 9 bases map to TRBD2. The V gene's germline CDR1 is SGHDT and CDR2 YYEEEE. The CDR3 runs to 14 residues. CDR3: CASSLGLAGISSLF. CDR3 bases: TGTGCCAGCAGCTTGGGGCTAGCGGGGATCAGTTCACTCTTC.

This chain links TRBV19 with TRBJ1-1, with a weak D call TRBD1 (5 bases). Germline-derived CDR1 and CDR2 are LNHDA and SQIVND (reference sequence). V was clipped by 1 base and J by 5 bases, with 14 bases between them. The CDR3 runs to 15 residues. CDR3 region: CASSIVAAGGTEAFF. The CDR3 DNA reads TGTGCCAGTAGTATAGTTGCGGCGGGGGGGACTGAAGCTTTCTTT.

This sequence joins TRBV9 and TRBJ2-7; D is possibly TRBD1 (6 bases). Germline CDR1 reads SGDLS; CDR2 reads YYNGEE. Trimming took 0 bases from V and 7 from J, leaving 20 bases between them. CDR3 length: 16 residues. The CDR3 sequence is CASSVGSTGLLWEQYF. In DNA, the CDR3 is TGTGCCAGCAGCGTAGGAAGTACAGGGCTTTTGTGGGAGCAGTACTTC.

V and J are TRBV30 and TRBJ2-7, with D possibly TRBD1 on 7 matching bases. V lost 3 bases to trimming and J lost 4 bases, with 13 bases between them. CDR1 is GTSNPN and CDR2 is SVGIG in the germline V gene (reference sequence). There are 13 residues in the CDR3. CDR3 region: CAWRAAGGYEQYF. CDR3 bases: TGTGCCTGGAGGGCCGCAGGGGGGTACGAGCAGTACTTC.

This clone was observed a single time. The chain recombines TRBV29-1 with TRBJ1-5; TRBD1 agrees at 7 bases. Germline lookup yields CDR1 SQVTM and CDR2 ANQGSEA. J lost 6 bases, V lost 1 base, and 3 bases had no gene match. This CDR3 has 13 amino acids. The DNA for the CDR3 is TGCAGCGTTGAAGGAGGGGGCTCTCAGCCCCAGCATTTT. Translation: CSVEGGGSQPQHF.

This clone was observed once. The CDR3 DNA follows: TGTGCCAGCAGCTTAGGAACGGGGGCAGGGGGCCGCCTAAATAATTCACCCCTCCACTTT. Protein sequence: CASSLGTGAGGRLNNSPLHF. V and J are TRBV7-8 and TRBJ1-6; 8 bases match TRBD1. Trimming took 1 base from V and 5 from J; bases not matched to a gene: 16. The CDR3 runs to 20 residues. The germline CDR1 and CDR2 sequences are SGHVS and FQNEAQ.

J is TRBJ1-2 and V is TRBV5-1; 8 nucleotides agree with TRBD1. V dropped 3 bases and J dropped 8; count of bases not matched to a gene: 9. Germline V gene sequence: CDR1 SGHRS, CDR2 YFSETQ. The CDR3 contains 14 residues. The CDR3 region has the DNA TGCGCCAGCAGCTGGACGGGACAGGATCGCGGCTACACCTTC. Translation gives CASSWTGQDRGYTF.

The V gene is TRBV19, the J gene TRBJ2-4, with D possibly TRBD2 on 6 matching bases. The CDR3 contains 16 residues. The germline V gene encodes CDR1 LNHDA and CDR2 SQIVND (reference sequence). V was clipped by 3 bases and J by 7 bases, with 19 bases between them. Here the CDR3 DNA reads TGTGCCAGTAGTATCAATTCCGGGACCCGGGGGAACATTCAGTACTTC. The encoded protein is CASSINSGTRGNIQYF.

The V gene is TRBV5-5, the J gene TRBJ1-5, with D perhaps matching TRBD1 (5 bases). CDR3 length equals 17 residues. CDR1 and CDR2 (germline): SGHKS, YYEKEE (reference sequence). With 4 bases removed from V and 0 bases from J, the gap between germline ends came to 17 bases. The chain's CDR3 is CASSPLVDNYSNQPQHF. In DNA, the CDR3 is TGTGCCAGCAGCCCGCTTGTGGACAACTATAGCAATCAGCCCCAGCATTTT.